The rows below give T cell receptor beta chains drawn from one sample of a study of CD8+CD57+ T cells in acquired aplastic anemia. TCRdb independently ran MiXCR on the reads; one entry per CDR3 protein. The sample lists 180,000 or so distinct CDR3 sequences; less than 60% were seen once. Sequences were obtained from sorted CD4+, CD8+, or CD8+CD57+ T cells (not recorded which) from PBMCs. The receptors were sampled from a human donor with aplastic anemia. Both conserved end residues are part of each CDR3. D genes are given only for firm matches. Size is stated for part of the rows, as once, few or many counts, or as a class when the clone is expanded.

clone size	D gene	V gene	J gene	CDR3 DNA	CDR3 protein
once	TRBD1	TRBV5-1	TRBJ2-7	TGCGCCAGCAGCTTGCACGGGACAGGGGCGAGCGAGCAGTACTTC	CASSLHGTGASEQYF
many	NA	TRBV11-2	TRBJ2-1	TGTGCCAGCAGCATGTTGGGGGGCTTTAACAATGAGCAGTTCTTC	CASSMLGGFNNEQFF
many	NA	TRBV6-5	TRBJ2-6	TGTGCCAGCAGTTACTCGCGGGGCTCTGGGGCCAACGTCCTGACTTTC	CASSYSRGSGANVLTF
NA	TRBD1	TRBV5-1	TRBJ2-3	TGTGCCAGCGGCTTACAGGGGGATACGCAGTATTTT	CASGLQGDTQYF
NA	TRBD1	TRBV7-7	TRBJ2-5	TGTGCCAGCAGCCAGGGGACAGGAACGCAAGAGACCCAGTACTTC	CASSQGTGTQETQYF
many	NA	TRBV30	TRBJ1-1	TGTGCCTGGAGCGACAACACTGAAGCTTTCTTT	CAWSDNTEAFF
many	NA	TRBV18	TRBJ2-5	TGTGCCAGCTCACCAAATAGAGAGACCCAGTACTTC	CASSPNRETQYF
NA	TRBD1	TRBV29-1	TRBJ1-1	TGCAGCGTTGCGATCCCGGGACAGGGTGCTGAAGCTTTCTTT	CSVAIPGQGAEAFF
many	NA	TRBV6-1	TRBJ2-2	TGTGCCAGCAGTGAAGGTAGAACCGGGGAGCTGTTTTTT	CASSEGRTGELFF
many	TRBD1	TRBV20-1	TRBJ1-6	TGCAGTGCCAGGAAGGGACAGAGCTCCTATAATTCACCCCTCCACTTT	CSARKGQSSYNSPLHF
many	TRBD1	TRBV6-1	TRBJ2-7	TGTGCCAGCGGAACGGGACAGTTCTACGAGCAGTACTTC	CASGTGQFYEQYF
NA	TRBD1	TRBV29-1	TRBJ1-1	TGCAGCGTTGAACCACAGGGGGAGACTGAAGCTTTCTTT	CSVEPQGETEAFF
many	NA	TRBV29-1	TRBJ2-5	TGCAGCGTTTCCGACGTCGAGACCCAGTACTTC	CSVSDVETQYF
many	NA	TRBV12-3/TRBV12-4	TRBJ1-2	TGTGCCAGCAGCTCTACTCCAGGGCCCCGGGTGGGCTACACCTTC	CASSSTPGPRVGYTF
few	TRBD1	TRBV2	TRBJ1-6	TGTGCCAGCAGTGAACAAGGGACAGAAGTAAATTCACCCCTCCACTTT	CASSEQGTEVNSPLHF
NA	TRBD1	TRBV5-1	TRBJ2-3	TGCGCCAGCCGTACGACAGGGGGGAGCACAGATACGCAGTATTTT	CASRTTGGSTDTQYF
NA	TRBD1	TRBV19	TRBJ2-7	TGTGCCAGTAGTATGGGACAGACCTACGAGCAGTACTTC	CASSMGQTYEQYF
NA	TRBD1	TRBV24-1	TRBJ1-4	TGTACCACCAGTGATACGGGACAGAATGAAAAACTGTTTTTT	CTTSDTGQNEKLFF
NA	TRBD2	TRBV10-2	TRBJ2-1	TGCGCCGCAACCGGGCGGGGGGGCTGGAATGAGCGGTTCTTC	CAATGRGGWNERFF
NA	NA	TRBV2	TRBJ1-1	TGTGCCAGCAGGTGGTGGGGTTGGGACACTGAAGCTTTCTTT	CASRWWGWDTEAFF
few	TRBD2	TRBV7-9	TRBJ2-5	TGTGCCAGCAGCTTAGGACTAGCGGGGCTCCAAGAGACCCAGTACTTC	CASSLGLAGLQETQYF
many	NA	TRBV9	TRBJ2-2	TGTGCCAGCAGCTCCCCTCAGGCGACGCGCCGGCCCGGGGAGCTGTTTTTT	CASSSPQATRRPGELFF
NA	TRBD2	TRBV7-6	TRBJ2-3	TGTGCCAGCAGCTTATTGGGACTAGCGGGTTCTAGCACAGATACGCAGTATTTT	CASSLLGLAGSSTDTQYF
few	TRBD1	TRBV5-1	TRBJ2-7	TGTGCCAGCAGCTTCGGACAGGGGGCACACGAGCAGTACTTC	CASSFGQGAHEQYF
once	NA	TRBV7-3	TRBJ1-1	TGTGCTAGCAGCAAAGGGGGTGGCACTGAAGCTTTCTTT	CASSKGGGTEAFF
many	NA	TRBV10-1	TRBJ2-3	TGCGCCAGCAGTGGGCCACCAACTGGCACAGATACGCAGTATTTT	CASSGPPTGTDTQYF
NA	NA	TRBV20-1	TRBJ2-3	TGCAGTGCTCCTGCCGTGGGGAGATGGGGAGATACGCAGTATTTT	CSAPAVGRWGDTQYF
NA	TRBD2	TRBV20-1	TRBJ2-7	TGCAGTGCTAGAGGGACTAGCGGGAGGAGTGAGCAGTACTTC	CSARGTSGRSEQYF
NA	NA	TRBV15	TRBJ1-2	TGTGCCACCAGCCGAATTCCGGGGGCAGAATCTGGAAACACCTTC	CATSRIPGAESGNTF
NA	TRBD1	TRBV10-3	TRBJ1-1	TGTGCCATCAGTGCGGGACAGGGGGCAAGAGGTACTGAAGCTTTCTTT	CAISAGQGARGTEAFF
NA	NA	TRBV2	TRBJ2-7	TGTGCCAGCAGTGACGGTTCGGGGGGCACCTACGAGCAGTACTTC	CASSDGSGGTYEQYF
NA	TRBD1	TRBV10-3	TRBJ1-6	TGTGCCGCTTGCGAGGGGGCGGCCTATAATTCACCCCTCCACTTT	CAACEGAAYNSPLHF
NA	NA	TRBV2	TRBJ1-1	TGTGCCAGCATTATTAGTGGGAGGGAAGCTTTCTTT	CASIISGREAFF
NA	TRBD1	TRBV27	TRBJ2-7	TGTGCCAGCACCTACAGGGGATCAACCCGCTACGAGCAGTACTTC	CASTYRGSTRYEQYF
medium-sized	NA	TRBV7-7	TRBJ2-3	TGTGCTAGCAGCCCACTCACCCCAGATACGCAGTATTTT	CASSPLTPDTQYF
few	TRBD1	TRBV7-3	TRBJ1-6	TGTGCCAGCAGCGTCGGGACAGGGGATTCACCCCTCCACTTT	CASSVGTGDSPLHF
few	NA	TRBV7-2	TRBJ2-5	TGTGCCAGCCCACCGGGGAGAGAGACCCAGTACTTC	CASPPGRETQYF
NA	TRBD1	TRBV19	TRBJ1-5	TGTGCCAGTAGTATAGCGGGACAGGGGGCCAATCAGCCCCAGCATTTT	CASSIAGQGANQPQHF
NA	TRBD2	TRBV9	TRBJ2-7	TGTGCCAGCAGCGTAGAGACTAGCAGCTACGAGCAGTACTTC	CASSVETSSYEQYF
many	NA	TRBV14	TRBJ1-3	TGTGCCAGCAGCCAAGTAAGAGGGATTTCTGGAAACACCATATATTTT	CASSQVRGISGNTIYF
NA	NA	TRBV18	TRBJ1-3	TGTGCCAGCTCACCACTAGACATCTCTGGAAACACCATACATTTT	CASSPLDISGNTIHF
NA	TRBD2	TRBV4-2	TRBJ2-5	TGTGCCAGCAGTGCGGCTAGCGGGGACCAAGAGACCCAGTACTTC	CASSAASGDQETQYF
many	NA	TRBV29-1	TRBJ2-7	TGCAGCGTTGAAGTGGCAGCTTTGAGGAGAAAGTACTTC	CSVEVAALRRKYF